Sequencing of this TCR beta chain was carried out in a study of CD8+CD57+ T cells in acquired aplastic anemia. Study at large: An average of roughly 3 ug of DNA was obtained from sorted CD4+ and CD8+ cells. The study obtained 8.5 million to 12 million reads on average for CD4+ cells from healthy donors. Broader study findings: Shared by patients and controls, almost 30 CD8+ CDR3s were abundant in patients.

Genomic DNA served as template for TCR beta VDJ and CDR3 profiling. TCRdb reprocessed the reads via MiXCR and lists one record per CDR3 protein. The repertoire holds approximately 99,000 distinct CDR3 sequences, around 53% seen once, with 30% to 40% in the top ten. Per germline, CDR1 SNHLY and CDR2 FYNNEI. This CDR3 comprises 13 residues. V lost 4 bases, J lost 7 bases, and 11 bases lay in between. A word on this clonotype: The antigen is not known.

Sequenced input: sorted CD4+, CD8+, or CD8+CD57+ T cells (not recorded which) from PBMCs. The chain carries TRBV2 and TRBJ1-5, with D unclear. This TCR derives from a human donor in good health, serving as a control. CDR3 nucleotide sequence: TGTGCCAGCAGTGCGGGGAGCAGCCAGCCCCAGCATTTT. Translated, it gives CASSAGSSQPQHF.